Presented here are 26 T cell receptor beta chains from one specimen sequenced in a study of PD-1 blockade in classical Hodgkin lymphoma. Clones were read by immunoSEQ multiplex PCR, and TCRdb kept only the in-frame ones, dropping some. The top ten hold 2.6% of the sample, which has approximately 70,000 clones, roughly 92% seen once. Time point noted: newly diagnosed, previously untreated cHL patient sample. Sequenced sample: peripheral blood mononuclear cells (PBMCs). These receptors were collected from a human donor with classical Hodgkin lymphoma.

The chain joins TRBV6-5 to TRBJ2-1; 9 bases are a match to TRBD2. This CDR3 contains 14 residues. From germline, CDR1 is MNHEY and CDR2 SVGAGI. V gave up 2 bases and J gave up 5 bases; unmatched junction bases: 1. CDR3 amino acids: CASSYGLAHNEQFF. The CDR3, as DNA: TGTGCCAGCAGTTACGGACTAGCGCACAATGAGCAGTTCTTC.

The rearrangement uses TRBV7-9 and TRBJ1-5; D not resolved. Germline values: CDR1 SEHNR, CDR2 FQNEAQ (reference sequence). The V and J ends lost 4 bases and 7 bases respectively, with 8 bases between them. The CDR3 has 12 residues. The DNA of the CDR3 is TGTGCCAGCAGCTCTCCAATACAGCCCCAGCATTTT. This sequence encodes CASSSPIQPQHF.

The rearrangement uses TRBV7-2 and TRBJ1-4; no firm D call. V was trimmed by 4 bases and J by 7 bases, leaving 16 bases between them. This CDR3 has 15 residues. Germline-derived CDR1 and CDR2 are SGHTA and FQGNSA. Here the CDR3 reads CASSSTNLPIEKLFF. The DNA of the CDR3 is TGTGCCAGCAGCTCAACAAACCTCCCAATTGAAAAACTGTTTTTT.

The genes are TRBV6-6 and TRBJ2-7, with 7 bases matching TRBD1. The germline V gene has CDR1 MNHNY and CDR2 SVGAGI (reference sequence). There are 15 residues in the CDR3. V was pared by 7 bases and J by 2 bases, with 11 bases of the junction left unmatched. CDR3 bases: TGTGCCAGCATCCCAGGGGGAACAGGGACCTACGAGCAGTACTTC. Its translation is CASIPGGTGTYEQYF.

The chain joins TRBV18 to TRBJ1-1; tentative D call: TRBD1 (5 bases). Looked up from germline, CDR1 is KGHSH and CDR2 is LQKENI. The CDR3 contains 13 residues. The V and J ends lost 6 bases and 2 bases respectively, with 10 bases between them. CDR3 residues: CASSRDDNTEAFF. The CDR3 DNA sequence: TGTGCCAGCTCGCGGGACGATAACACTGAAGCTTTCTTT. The variable domain in full, with the rest retrieved from reference TRBV18 and TRBJ1-1, is NAGVMQNPRHLVRRRGQEARLRCSPMKGHSHVYWYRQLPEEGLKFMVYLQKENIIDESGMPKERFSAEFPKEGPSILRIQQVVRGDSAAYFCASSRDDNTEAFFGQGTRLTVV.

This chain connects TRBV4-3 to TRBJ2-6, with 8 positions matching TRBD1. Germline-derived CDR1 and CDR2 are LGHNA and YSLEER. J lost 1 base, V lost 1 base, and 12 bases had no gene match. The CDR3 is 20 residues long. The CDR3 DNA reads TGCGCCAGCAGCCAAGGATTTCTTCAGGGGGCGTTTTCTGGGGCCAACGTCCTGACTTTC. As protein: CASSQGFLQGAFSGANVLTF.

J is TRBJ2-5 and V is TRBV29-1; possible D gene TRBD2, 6 bases. Trimming stripped 4 bases from V and 4 bases from J, with 10 bases between. Per the germline V gene, CDR1 is SQVTM and CDR2 is ANQGSEA. This CDR3 has 12 amino acids. CDR3 sequence reads: CSVVRGGETQYF. In DNA form, the CDR3 reads TGCAGCGTTGTTAGGGGAGGAGAGACCCAGTACTTC. Using reference TRBV29-1 and TRBJ2-5 for the parts outside the CDR3, the full variable domain is SAVISQKPSRDICQRGTSLTIQCQVDSQVTMMFWYRQQPGQSLTLIATANQGSEATYESGFVIDKFPISRPNLTFSTLTVSNMSPEDSSIYLCSVVRGGETQYFGPGTRLLVL.

The chain uses TRBV9 and TRBJ1-3; 9 positions match TRBD1. Germline-derived CDR1 and CDR2 are SGDLS and YYNGEE. J lost 3 bases, V lost 4 bases, and 5 bases had no gene match. This CDR3 comprises 15 residues. The CDR3 bases are TGTGCCAGCAGCATTACAGGGGGCTTTGGAAACACCATATATTTT. The encoded protein is CASSITGGFGNTIYF. The full variable domain, with the rest looked up from reference TRBV9 and TRBJ1-3, is DSGVTQTPKHLITATGQRVTLRCSPRSGDLSVYWYQQSLDQGLQFLIQYYNGEERAKGNILERFSAQQFPDLHSELNLSSLELGDSALYFCASSITGGFGNTIYFGEGSWLTVV.

The chain recombines TRBV6-5 with TRBJ2-2; D unclear. The V and J ends lost 0 bases and 6 bases respectively, with 11 bases between them. Looked up from germline, CDR1 is MNHEY and CDR2 is SVGAGI. CDR3 length: 15 residues. CDR3 region: CASSYSFVLAGELFF. Written as DNA, the CDR3 is TGTGCCAGCAGTTACTCGTTCGTTTTAGCCGGGGAGCTGTTTTTT.

The chain has TRBV7-2 and TRBJ1-3; TRBD1 aligns across 7 bases. Trimming removed 6 bases from V and 2 bases from J; junction bases left unmatched: 10. Germline V CDR1 and CDR2: SGHTA, FQGNSA. The CDR3 runs 16 residues. DNA of the CDR3: TGTGCCAGCAGTTCCCCCGCGGGACAGACTGGAAACACCATATATTTT. Its protein is CASSSPAGQTGNTIYF.

The V call is TRBV5-1, the J call TRBJ2-4, with TRBD2 as a possible D gene (6 bases). The CDR3 loop spans 13 amino acids. Germline CDR1 reads SGHRS; CDR2 reads YFSETQ. V lost 1 base and J lost 8, with 10 bases in between. In nucleotides, the CDR3 is TGCGCCAGCAGCTTGCGGGGCGGGGACATTCAGTACTTC. It codes for CASSLRGGDIQYF.

The rearrangement links TRBV28 to TRBJ2-5, with 10 bases identical to TRBD2. There are 15 residues in the CDR3. Looked up from germline, CDR1 is MDHEN and CDR2 is SYDVKM. The V and J ends lost 5 bases and 5 bases, in that order; junction bases with no gene match: 8. This chain's CDR3 is CASSRRLAGTETQYF. The CDR3 nucleotides read TGTGCCAGCAGTCGCAGACTAGCGGGTACGGAGACCCAGTACTTC.

The chain uses TRBV15 and TRBJ2-5, with 8 bases identical to TRBD1. The V gene end was trimmed by 0 bases and the J gene end by 10 bases; junction bases not matched to a gene: 7. The CDR3 is 14 residues long. Germline V gene lookup returns CDR1 LNHNV and CDR2 YYDKDF (reference sequence). CDR3 residues: CATSRDGTGGGQYF. CDR3 bases: TGTGCCACCAGCAGAGATGGGACAGGAGGGGGCCAGTACTTC.

This chain connects TRBV6-5 to TRBJ2-1; perhaps D is TRBD1 or TRBD2 (5 bases each). Per the germline V gene, CDR1 is MNHEY and CDR2 is SVGAGI. The CDR3 runs to 13 residues. Between the trimmed V and J ends, which lost 5 bases and 6 bases, there was a span of 11 bases. This chain's CDR3 is CASSGRGVNEQFF. The CDR3 DNA follows: TGTGCCAGCAGTGGCCGAGGGGTCAATGAGCAGTTCTTC.

This chain links TRBV7-9 with TRBJ1-1; no clear D gene. The V gene lost 4 bases and the J gene lost 3 bases, with 3 bases spanning the gap. In germline, CDR1 is SEHNR, CDR2 FQNEAQ (reference sequence). The CDR3 has 11 amino acids. The CDR3 reads CASSSYTEAFF. The CDR3 nucleotides are TGTGCCAGCAGCTCTTACACTGAAGCTTTCTTT.

The chain joins TRBV4-1 to TRBJ2-1; the match to TRBD2 covers 9 bases. CDR3 length equals 15 residues. Germline V lookup: CDR1 MGHRA, CDR2 YSYEKL. V dropped 0 bases and J dropped 8; count of bases not matched to a gene: 5. In nucleotides, the CDR3 is TGCGCCAGCAGCCAAGAGTTAGCGGGAGTGGATGAGCAGTTCTTC. It specifies CASSQELAGVDEQFF.

The V call is TRBV10-3, the J call TRBJ1-1; TRBD1 matches 7 bases. The length of the CDR3 is 15 residues. Germline V lookup: CDR1 ENHRY, CDR2 SYGVKD. With V trimmed by 4 bases and J by 2 bases, 7 bases remained unmatched. DNA for the CDR3: TGTGCCATCAGTGCTTCAGGACAGGCCAACACTGAAGCTTTCTTT. This gives the protein CAISASGQANTEAFF.

V gene TRBV6-1 combines with J gene TRBJ1-6; D is uncertain. Deletions cut 6 bases from V and 11 bases from J, with 8 bases between. Germline-derived CDR1 and CDR2 are MNHNS and SASEGT. The CDR3 sequence is 11 residues long. This CDR3 is CASRRKPPLHF. DNA of the CDR3: TGTGCCAGCAGAAGAAAACCACCCCTCCACTTT.

The chain is built from TRBV5-1 and TRBJ1-3, with D possibly being TRBD1 (5 bases). The CDR3 runs 15 residues. V dropped 4 bases and J dropped 2 bases, with 13 bases sitting between them. Germline V gives CDR1 SGHRS, CDR2 YFSETQ. CDR3 DNA: TGCGCCAGCAGCCGGACGGAGGGGCCTGGAAACACCATATATTTT. It yields the protein CASSRTEGPGNTIYF.

The chain has TRBV28 and TRBJ1-1; 7 nucleotides align to TRBD1. V was pared by 8 bases and J by 10 bases, with 16 bases of the junction left unmatched. The CDR3 is made up of 14 amino acids. Germline V gene data show CDR1 as MDHEN and CDR2 as SYDVKM. This CDR3 is CASRAPGKGARAFF. The CDR3 nucleotides are TGTGCCAGCCGTGCCCCGGGGAAGGGGGCACGAGCTTTCTTT.

The chain carries TRBV4-3 and TRBJ2-7, with D possibly called TRBD1 or TRBD2 (5 bases each). Trimming pared 0 bases from V and 6 bases from J, leaving 6 bases between. The CDR3 runs 12 residues. Germline CDR1 and CDR2: LGHNA and YSLEER. CDR3 bases: TGCGCCAGCAGCCAAGATGGGGGCGAGCAGTACTTC. This codes for CASSQDGGEQYF.

The rearrangement uses TRBV7-9 and TRBJ2-7; tentative D call: TRBD1 (6 bases). The V and J ends lost 1 base and 2 bases respectively, with 21 bases between them. Germline lookup yields CDR1 SEHNR and CDR2 FQNEAQ (reference sequence). This CDR3 spans 18 amino acids. The CDR3 nucleotides read TGTGCCAGCAGCTTAGTTCTCAGTTGGACAGATATTACCTACGAGCAGTACTTC. It codes for CASSLVLSWTDITYEQYF.

This rearrangement joins TRBV27 to TRBJ2-3, with TRBD1 matching over 7 bases. CDR3 size: 14 residues. Trimming took 4 bases from V and 0 from J; bases not matched to a gene: 1. Germline-derived CDR1 and CDR2 are MNHEY and SMNVEV (reference sequence). The CDR3 is CASSSQGSTDTQYF. CDR3 DNA sequence: TGTGCCAGCAGTTCACAGGGGAGCACAGATACGCAGTATTTT.

The V call is TRBV5-1, the J call TRBJ2-3, with 8 bases matching TRBD2. The CDR3 consists of 14 residues. Germline CDR1 reads SGHRS; CDR2 reads YFSETQ. The junction had 4 bases not matched to a gene; V was cut back by 5 bases and J by 2 bases. DNA of the CDR3: TGCGCCAGCAGGCAGCGGGGGACCACAGATACGCAGTATTTT. Translating it yields CASRQRGTTDTQYF.

This clone appeared a few times. V and J are TRBV6-4 and TRBJ2-3, with 8 bases fitting TRBD1. With V trimmed by 8 bases and J by 3 bases, 7 bases remained unmatched. The CDR3 loop spans 14 amino acids. Germline-derived CDR1 and CDR2 are MRHNA and SNTAGT. CDR3 loop: CASSDRGITDTQYF. Written as DNA, the CDR3 is TGTGCCAGCTCCGACAGGGGAATAACAGATACGCAGTATTTT.

The J gene is TRBJ2-1, the V gene TRBV4-1, with TRBD2 matching 12 bases. The CDR3 runs 15 residues. Germline assignment: CDR1 MGHRA and CDR2 YSYEKL. J lost 10 bases, V lost 6 bases, and 10 bases had no gene match. The CDR3: CASSPSGGAWSEQFF. The CDR3 DNA sequence: TGCGCCAGCAGTCCTAGCGGGGGGGCCTGGTCGGAGCAGTTCTTC.